The clone carrying this T cell receptor beta chain was seen only a few times. The antigen remains undetermined. The study reverse transcribed the entire isolated RNA, so it sequenced expressed TCRB transcripts. Profiling relied on immunoSEQ multiplex PCR, and the TCRdb table lists in-frame clones only, not all of them. The sample has approximately 260,000 clones, around 21% seen once; the top ten hold around 0.028%. By way of CD45RO/CCR7/CD25/CD127/CD95/CD27, the CD4+ regulatory, stem cell-like memory, central memory and naive cells were sorted. This entry is derived from a study of beta chain features in type 1 diabetes. Study observations and caveats: There was a moderate but significant shortening of TCRB CDR3s in all four CD4+ subsets of Type 1 diabetes patients.

CDR3 length equals 16 residues. Trimming cost V 0 bases and J 4 bases, with 15 bases left between them. CDR1 and CDR2 from the germline V gene are LNHNV and YYDKDF (reference sequence). The chain combines TRBV15 with TRBJ1-2, with D possibly being TRBD1 (5 bases). Sequencing was carried out using naive CD4+ T cells from blood. This sequence originates from a woman in her forties with type 1 diabetes. CDR3 sequence: CATSREGVPTLYGYTF. The DNA of the CDR3 is TGTGCCACCAGCAGAGAAGGGGTACCAACGCTCTATGGCTACACCTTC. The full variable domain, with the rest looked up from reference TRBV15 and TRBJ1-2, is DAMVIQNPRYQVTQFGKPVTLSCSQTLNHNVMYWYQQKSSQAPKLLFHYYDKDFNNEADTPDNFQSRRPNTSFCFLDIRSPGLGDTAMYLCATSREGVPTLYGYTFGSGTRLTVV.